The rows below give T cell receptor beta chains drawn from one sample of a study of long-term antiretroviral therapy in people with HIV. Libraries were prepared by immunoSEQ multiplex PCR; TCRdb keeps only in-frame clonotypes and omits some of them. The data contain around 30,000 clones, about 82% of them seen just once; the ten biggest clones take up roughly 4.4%. The sequenced sample was unsorted PBMCs, obtained roughly 3.3 years after starting antiretroviral therapy. The receptors were sampled from a man aged 18 to 29 with HIV. Each CDR3 is given with its conserved first and last residue. The D gene is left open where the match is weak. Some rows have no size entry. The others give once, few or many, or a class for an expanded clone.

J: TRBJ1-2
size: -
V: TRBV14
D: TRBD1
DNA: TGTGCCAGCAGCCAAGCCAGGACAGGGCGGGTTAATGGCTACACCTTC
CDR3: CASSQARTGRVNGYTF

J: TRBJ2-1
size: -
V: TRBV9
D: TRBD2
DNA: TGTGCCAGCAGCGTAGGTAGCGGGAGGGCCGAAGAGCAGTTCTTC
CDR3: CASSVGSGRAEEQFF

J: TRBJ1-1
size: -
V: TRBV7-9
D: -
DNA: TGTGCCAGCAGCCCCCCCACCGGGGGCACTGAAGCTTTCTTT
CDR3: CASSPPTGGTEAFF

J: TRBJ1-5
size: once
V: TRBV19
D: -
DNA: TGTGCCAGTAGCCCGACGAATCAGCCCCAGCATTTT
CDR3: CASSPTNQPQHF

J: TRBJ2-2
size: -
V: TRBV7-9
D: -
DNA: TGTGCCAGCAGGTTCGAAGGGGTTACCGGGGAGCTGTTTTTT
CDR3: CASRFEGVTGELFF

J: TRBJ2-7
size: -
V: TRBV27
D: TRBD1
DNA: TGTGCCAGCAGTCCATCACAGGGGGAGGTCTCCTACGAGCAGTACTTC
CDR3: CASSPSQGEVSYEQYF

J: TRBJ2-7
size: -
V: TRBV19
D: TRBD1
DNA: TGTGCCAGTAGTAACCGTTGGGACAGTAGCTCCTACGAGCAGTACTTC
CDR3: CASSNRWDSSSYEQYF

J: TRBJ2-3
size: -
V: TRBV11-3
D: -
DNA: TGTGCCAGCAGCCCTAACTCCGGACATTCCGGGGCAGATACGCAGTATTTT
CDR3: CASSPNSGHSGADTQYF

J: TRBJ1-4
size: few
V: TRBV28
D: -
DNA: TGTGCCAGCAGTTCGGTAGGGAGACCTAATGAAAAACTGTTTTTT
CDR3: CASSSVGRPNEKLFF

J: TRBJ1-2
size: once
V: TRBV11-2
D: -
DNA: TGTGCCAGCAGTTCCGACCTTGGGGGATTTGGCTACACCTTC
CDR3: CASSSDLGGFGYTF

J: TRBJ2-1
size: few
V: TRBV5-6
D: -
DNA: TGTGCCAGCAGCCCTACGGGTTATAGAGGGTATGAGCAGTTCTTC
CDR3: CASSPTGYRGYEQFF

J: TRBJ2-1
size: once
V: TRBV29-1
D: TRBD1
DNA: TGCAGCGCCGGACAGGGGACCTACAATGAGCAGTTCTTC
CDR3: CSAGQGTYNEQFF

J: TRBJ1-1
size: -
V: TRBV5-3
D: -
DNA: TGTGCCAGAAGCTTGGCGGGCACTGAAGCTTTCTTT
CDR3: CARSLAGTEAFF

J: TRBJ2-1
size: -
V: TRBV7-2
D: -
DNA: TGTGCCAGCAGCTTATCGACAGTATACGATGAGCAGTTCTTC
CDR3: CASSLSTVYDEQFF

J: TRBJ2-5
size: -
V: TRBV7-9
D: -
DNA: TGTGCCAGCAGCTTAGAAGGAACAGTACAAGAGACCCAGTACTTC
CDR3: CASSLEGTVQETQYF

J: TRBJ1-4
size: -
V: TRBV6-5
D: -
DNA: TGTGCCAGCAGCCGAATCAACAGGGCAGGACTGTTTTTT
CDR3: CASSRINRAGLFF

J: TRBJ2-7
size: few
V: TRBV5-4
D: -
DNA: TGTGCCACGGGTGGGATCCACGAGCAGTACTTC
CDR3: CATGGIHEQYF

J: TRBJ2-3
size: -
V: TRBV5-6
D: -
DNA: TGTGCCAGCAGCCTTGTCCTCCGGGATACGCAGTATTTT
CDR3: CASSLVLRDTQYF

J: TRBJ2-7
size: few
V: TRBV6-1
D: -
DNA: TGTGCCAGCAGGGGGGCGGAAAGCTCCTACGAGCAGTACTTC
CDR3: CASRGAESSYEQYF

J: TRBJ2-1
size: -
V: TRBV9
D: -
DNA: TGTGCCAGCAGGACGGATGGCTTGGATGAGCAGTTCTTC
CDR3: CASRTDGLDEQFF

J: TRBJ2-3
size: -
V: TRBV6-1
D: TRBD2
DNA: TGTGCCAGCAGTGGGTGGAGCGGGGGGGCAAGAGATACGCAGTATTTT
CDR3: CASSGWSGGARDTQYF

J: TRBJ1-1
size: once
V: TRBV13
D: -
DNA: TGTGCCAGCAGCTTCAGGACACCCACTGAAGCTTTCTTT
CDR3: CASSFRTPTEAFF

J: TRBJ2-1
size: -
V: TRBV19
D: -
DNA: TGTGCCAGTAGTATGGGACTGTTTATGAATGAGCAGTTCTTC
CDR3: CASSMGLFMNEQFF

J: TRBJ1-4
size: -
V: TRBV7-9
D: -
DNA: TGTGCCAGCAGACAGGACAATGAAAAACTGTTTTTT
CDR3: CASRQDNEKLFF

J: TRBJ2-7
size: -
V: TRBV29-1
D: -
DNA: TGCAGCGTTGACCGGGCAGGGACCTACGAGCAGTACTTC
CDR3: CSVDRAGTYEQYF

J: TRBJ1-2
size: -
V: TRBV19
D: -
DNA: TGTGCCAGTAGTCAGGACAGTGGGGGACTCTATGGCTACACCTTC
CDR3: CASSQDSGGLYGYTF

J: TRBJ2-3
size: few
V: TRBV5-4
D: TRBD1
DNA: TGTGCCAGCAGCTTGACCCCCCGACAGGGGAGCACAGATACGCAGTATTTT
CDR3: CASSLTPRQGSTDTQYF

J: TRBJ2-2
size: -
V: TRBV29-1
D: -
DNA: TGCAGCGTTGACGACAGCCGCACCGGGGAGCTGTTTTTT
CDR3: CSVDDSRTGELFF

J: TRBJ2-1
size: -
V: TRBV6-1
D: -
DNA: TGTGCCAGCAGTGAATATGGGGCAGGGGATTACTACAATGAGCAGTTCTTC
CDR3: CASSEYGAGDYYNEQFF

J: TRBJ1-2
size: -
V: TRBV6-5
D: -
DNA: TGTGCCAGCAGTCCCCACGATGAGCTTGGCTACACCTTC
CDR3: CASSPHDELGYTF

J: TRBJ1-2
size: -
V: TRBV27
D: -
DNA: TGTGCCAGCAGTTTAGGAGTGCGACGTGGCTACACCTTC
CDR3: CASSLGVRRGYTF

J: TRBJ1-3
size: -
V: TRBV5-1
D: TRBD1
DNA: TGCGCCAGCAGCGTCGGGACAGGGGGAAACACCATATATTTT
CDR3: CASSVGTGGNTIYF

J: TRBJ2-1
size: -
V: TRBV28
D: TRBD2
DNA: TGTGCCAGCAGGCTCGTGGGGGGGAGGAATGAGCAGTTCTTC
CDR3: CASRLVGGRNEQFF

J: TRBJ1-5
size: -
V: TRBV9
D: TRBD1
DNA: TGTGCCAGCAGCGTAGGGGGACAGGAAGTCCAGCATTTT
CDR3: CASSVGGQEVQHF

J: TRBJ2-7
size: -
V: TRBV10-3
D: -
DNA: TGTGCCATCACAGGGGACGGCGAGCAGTACTTC
CDR3: CAITGDGEQYF